Following are 12 T cell receptor beta chains from one sample sequenced in a study of cytomegalovirus exposure and HLA in healthy donors. The PCR used 60 Vbeta and 13 Jbeta primers. Using immunoSEQ multiplex PCR, the repertoire was profiled, and TCRdb retains in-frame clones only, with some absent. The sample records about 140,000 clones, 70% to 90% being singletons. Sample: PBMCs. The receptor set was obtained from a man in his forties or fifties in good health and CMV-seronegative.

The V gene is TRBV28, the J gene TRBJ2-1, with 9 bases matching TRBD2. Germline lookup yields CDR1 MDHEN and CDR2 SYDVKM. The CDR3 runs 15 residues. The trim removed 3 bases at V and 3 bases at J, leaving 3 bases unmatched. CDR3 nucleotide sequence: TGTGCCAGCAGTTTTCTTAGCGGGAGCTACAATGAGCAGTTCTTC. Translated: CASSFLSGSYNEQFF.

This clone was picked up a small number of times. CDR3 nucleotide sequence: TGTGCCAGTCGAGGGACAGCTTCTAACTATGGCTACACCTTC. It specifies CASRGTASNYGYTF. The chain recombines TRBV19 with TRBJ1-2; TRBD1 matches 7 bases. Germline CDR1 and CDR2: LNHDA and SQIVND (reference sequence). There are 14 residues in the CDR3. V lost 8 bases to trimming and J lost 0 bases; unmatched junction nucleotides: 6.

V is TRBV5-1 and J is TRBJ1-4; 7 nucleotides line up with TRBD1. The CDR3 runs to 18 residues. CDR1 is SGHRS and CDR2 is YFSETQ in the germline V gene. V dropped 0 bases and J dropped 6; count of bases not matched to a gene: 14. CDR3 sequence (DNA): TGCGCCAGCAGCTTGGGAACTACTAGGGACAGTCTGGATGAAAAACTGTTTTTT. Its protein is CASSLGTTRDSLDEKLFF.

The chain employs TRBV4-1 and TRBJ2-3, with D tentatively TRBD1 (5 bases). Deletions cut 1 base from V and 0 bases from J, with 11 bases between. The CDR3 consists of 16 residues. Germline V gene sequence: CDR1 MGHRA, CDR2 YSYEKL. CDR3 loop: CASSQGGLTSTDTQYF. The CDR3 DNA sequence: TGCGCCAGCAGCCAAGGGGGCTTAACTAGCACAGATACGCAGTATTTT.

The rearrangement uses TRBV4-1 and TRBJ1-1; TRBD1 matches 10 bases. The CDR3 has 14 amino acids. The V segment lost 2 bases and the J segment 6 bases; nucleotides outside the gene matches: 3. Germline CDR1 reads MGHRA; CDR2 reads YSYEKL. The chain's CDR3 is CASSQLGTGAEAFF. The CDR3 DNA reads TGCGCCAGCAGCCAACTAGGGACAGGGGCTGAAGCTTTCTTT.

The chain couples TRBV2 to TRBJ1-5; no definite D call. CDR1 is SNHLY, CDR2 FYNNEI, per germline. CDR3 length equals 16 residues. Trimming took off 6 bases at V and 4 bases at J, with 19 bases between the two ends. CDR3 coding DNA: TGTGCCAGCAGGACCGACAAGACCCAACCTAATCAGCCCCAGCATTTT. Translated, it gives CASRTDKTQPNQPQHF.

This clone occurred once. V usage is TRBV18 and J usage is TRBJ2-3, with D perhaps TRBD1 (5 bases). Germline V gives CDR1 KGHSH, CDR2 LQKENI. Trimming removed 2 bases at V and 3 bases at J, with 12 bases between. The CDR3 runs to 15 residues. The CDR3 nucleotides are TGTGCCAGCTCACCAATGCAGGGTGGGACAGATACGCAGTATTTT. Its protein product is CASSPMQGGTDTQYF. Combining the CDR3 with reference TRBV18 and TRBJ2-3 gives the whole variable domain NAGVMQNPRHLVRRRGQEARLRCSPMKGHSHVYWYRQLPEEGLKFMVYLQKENIIDESGMPKERFSAEFPKEGPSILRIQQVVRGDSAAYFCASSPMQGGTDTQYFGPGTRLTVL.

J is TRBJ1-1 and V is TRBV5-1, with D tentatively TRBD1 (5 bases). Germline V gives CDR1 SGHRS, CDR2 YFSETQ. The CDR3 contains 15 residues. V was shortened by 3 bases and J by 8 bases, with 20 bases between the two germline ends. The CDR3, as DNA: TGCGCCAGCAGCTGGGGGGTATCGGGGACGATAGAAGCTTTCTTT. This encodes CASSWGVSGTIEAFF.

The chain links TRBV11-3 to TRBJ2-7; 7 positions agree with TRBD1. Germline V gene sequence: CDR1 SGHNT, CDR2 YENEEA. V lost 0 bases, J lost 5 bases, and 7 bases stayed unmatched. The CDR3 extends over 15 amino acids. The CDR3: CASSLEGTVANEQYF. The CDR3 DNA reads TGTGCCAGCAGCTTAGAAGGGACAGTAGCAAACGAGCAGTACTTC.

This clone occurred once. The chain combines TRBV2 with TRBJ1-2; a weak D match, TRBD1 (5 bases). CDR1 is SNHLY, CDR2 FYNNEI, per germline. The CDR3 consists of 13 residues. Between the trimmed V and J ends, which lost 4 bases and 3 bases, there was a span of 9 bases. CDR3 bases: TGTGCCAGCAGTGTAGGCAGGGACTATGGCTACACCTTC. Translation gives CASSVGRDYGYTF. Drawing the rest from reference TRBV2 and TRBJ1-2, the complete variable domain is EPEVTQTPSHQVTQMGQEVILRCVPISNHLYFYWYRQILGQKVEFLVSFYNNEISEKSEIFDDQFSVERPDGSNFTLKIRSTKLEDSAMYFCASSVGRDYGYTFGSGTRLTVV.

The chain couples TRBV30 to TRBJ1-4; D is unresolved. The CDR3 covers 14 residues. The germline V gene has CDR1 GTSNPN and CDR2 SVGIG (reference sequence). Trimming shortened V by 5 bases and J by 2 bases, and 12 bases separated the two germline ends. CDR3 in amino acids: CAWDARRTNEKLFF. For the CDR3, the DNA is TGTGCCTGGGATGCAAGGCGGACTAATGAAAAACTGTTTTTT.

The chain has TRBV5-1 and TRBJ2-5, with D perhaps matching TRBD2 (6 bases). The germline V and J ends were trimmed by 7 bases and 5 bases, with 21 bases remaining between them. Germline V CDR1 and CDR2: SGHRS, YFSETQ. This CDR3 region has 15 residues. For the CDR3, the DNA is TGCGCCAGCCGGATGCCGACGGGGGTGGCGGAGACCCAGTACTTC. This codes for CASRMPTGVAETQYF. The full variable domain, its missing parts supplied by reference TRBV5-1 and TRBJ2-5, is KAGVTQTPRYLIKTRGQQVTLSCSPISGHRSVSWYQQTPGQGLQFLFEYFSETQRNKGNFPGRFSGRQFSNSRSEMNVSTLELGDSALYLCASRMPTGVAETQYFGPGTRLLVL.